Each of the 10 T cell receptor beta chains below was sequenced from the same sample in a study of blood T cell repertoires in COVID-19. Libraries were prepared by immunoSEQ multiplex PCR; TCRdb keeps only in-frame clonotypes and omits some of them. The sample consists of roughly 120,000 clones, approximately 90% of them appearing once. The material sequenced was peripheral blood. These receptors were taken from a man aged 50-59 years with COVID-19, enrolled during active disease.

This clone was recorded only once. This rearrangement joins TRBV10-3 to TRBJ2-1; TRBD1 aligns across 8 bases. Unmatched junction bases numbered 4, after V lost 5 bases and J lost 10 bases. The germline CDR1 and CDR2 sequences are ENHRY and SYGVKD. This CDR3 spans 12 amino acids. The CDR3 sequence is CAISFDRGEQFF. DNA for the CDR3: TGTGCCATCAGTTTTGACAGGGGAGAGCAGTTCTTC.

The chain recombines TRBV30 with TRBJ1-2; 9 bases fit TRBD1. CDR1 and CDR2 (germline): GTSNPN, SVGIG (reference sequence). Trimming took 1 base from V and 8 from J; bases not matched to a gene: 23. The CDR3 covers 19 residues. The CDR3 is CAWSGPPGQGPGKVLGYTF. CDR3 DNA sequence: TGTGCCTGGAGTGGGCCTCCGGGACAGGGCCCTGGAAAAGTACTGGGCTACACCTTC.

The chain joins TRBV11-2 to TRBJ2-1; 9 nucleotides match TRBD2. This CDR3 has 14 residues. Germline CDR1 SGHAT, CDR2 FQNNGV. V shed 6 bases and J 10 bases; nucleotides not matched to a gene: 10. For the CDR3, the DNA is TGTGCCAGCAGTTCTCTGGCGGGGGGGGTCGAGCAGTTCTTC. Residues: CASSSLAGGVEQFF.

The rearrangement uses TRBV14 and TRBJ2-1; D unresolved. The germline CDR1 and CDR2 sequences are SGHDN and FVKESK. V shed 4 bases and J shed 16 bases, with 11 bases lying between them. The CDR3 runs to 10 residues. The CDR3 region has the DNA TGTGCCAGCAGCCCCCCCGCTAGTTTCTTC. Its protein product is CASSPPASFF.

V and J are TRBV4-1 and TRBJ2-7, with D perhaps TRBD1 (6 bases). The CDR3 extends over 16 amino acids. V was shortened by 1 base and J by 7 bases, with 20 bases between the two germline ends. CDR1 and CDR2 from the germline V gene are MGHRA and YSYEKL. The CDR3 protein is CASSQASRQGPGEQYF. The CDR3, as DNA: TGCGCCAGCAGCCAAGCTTCCCGGCAGGGGCCGGGGGAGCAGTACTTC.

The V gene is TRBV2, the J gene TRBJ2-2, with TRBD1 matching 10 bases. The CDR3 covers 16 residues. The germline CDR1 and CDR2 sequences are SNHLY and FYNNEI. With V trimmed by 7 bases and J by 4 bases, 9 bases remained unmatched. The CDR3 loop is CASKRPRDRGTGELFF. CDR3 coding DNA: TGTGCCAGCAAGAGGCCCCGGGACAGGGGCACCGGGGAGCTGTTTTTT.

The CDR3 DNA sequence: TGTGCCAGCAGCTTCGGGGACAGGTGGGATACGCAGTATTTT. As protein: CASSFGDRWDTQYF. The V call is TRBV7-2, the J call TRBJ2-3, with 8 nucleotides matching TRBD1. Germline V lookup: CDR1 SGHTA, CDR2 FQGNSA. The V and J ends lost 3 bases and 6 bases, in that order; junction bases with no gene match: 5. CDR3 length: 14 amino acids.

V usage is TRBV19 and J usage is TRBJ2-5; D remains unclear. Per the germline V gene, CDR1 is LNHDA and CDR2 is SQIVND (reference sequence). V lost 2 bases, J lost 1 base, and 5 bases lay in between. The CDR3 length is 13 residues. CDR3 sequence (DNA): TGTGCCAGTAGTATAAGTAGCCAAGAGACCCAGTACTTC. Its translation: CASSISSQETQYF.

The chain combines TRBV30 with TRBJ1-5; TRBD1 aligns across 8 bases. The V gene end was trimmed by 6 bases and the J gene end by 1 base; junction bases not matched to a gene: 2. Germline CDR1 GTSNPN, CDR2 SVGIG (reference sequence). CDR3 length: 13 amino acids. DNA for the CDR3: TGTGCCTGCAGGGGGCGAAGCAATCAGCCCCAGCATTTT. Its translation: CACRGRSNQPQHF. Supplemented by reference TRBV30 and TRBJ1-5, the full variable domain reads SQTIHQWPATLVQPVGSPLSLECTVEGTSNPNLYWYRQAAGRGLQLLFYSVGIGQISSEVPQNLSASRPQDRQFILSSKKLLLSDSGFYLCACRGRSNQPQHFGDGTRLSIL.

The rearrangement links TRBV18 to TRBJ1-4; TRBD1 agrees at 8 bases. The V gene end was trimmed by 6 bases and the J gene end by 7 bases; junction bases not matched to a gene: 7. Germline CDR1 and CDR2: KGHSH and LQKENI. The CDR3 totals 14 residues. CDR3 residues: CASSLGQGSEKLFF. CDR3 coding DNA: TGTGCCAGCTCCCTCGGACAGGGCAGTGAAAAACTGTTTTTT.